This is a list of T cell receptor beta chains from one sample in a study of cytomegalovirus exposure and HLA in healthy donors. Profiled with immunoSEQ multiplex PCR; TCRdb holds only in-frame clones, not every one. The sample carries about 140,000 clones, roughly 80% recorded once. The material sequenced was PBMCs. All receptors come from a man in his forties in good health and CMV-seropositive. The CDR3 runs from the conserved cysteine through the conserved F or W. A D gene is named only where the DNA matches it firmly. Size is omitted from some rows. Given values are once, few, many or a class for expanded clones.

-	TRBJ1-2	TRBV19	-	CAARGSEYGYTF	TGTGCCGCACGAGGGTCCGAGTATGGCTACACCTTC
once	TRBJ1-1	TRBV10-3	TRBD1	CATTGALNTEAFF	TGTGCCACCACAGGGGCCCTGAACACTGAAGCTTTCTTT
-	TRBJ2-3	TRBV11-2	-	CASSQMWGNTDTQYF	TGTGCCAGCAGCCAAATGTGGGGCAATACAGATACGCAGTATTTT
-	TRBJ1-6	TRBV18	-	CASSPRGRNSPLHF	TGTGCCAGCTCACCAAGGGGGAGAAATTCACCCCTCCACTTT
-	TRBJ1-1	TRBV19	-	CASRTGWHTEAFF	TGTGCCAGTAGAACAGGGTGGCACACTGAAGCTTTCTTT
-	TRBJ1-2	TRBV29-1	-	CSVEEHSENNYGYTF	TGCAGCGTTGAAGAACATTCGGAGAATAACTATGGCTACACCTTC
-	TRBJ1-5	TRBV5-1	TRBD1	CASARDSSNQPQHF	TGCGCCTCAGCCAGGGACAGCAGCAATCAGCCCCAGCATTTT
-	TRBJ2-5	TRBV7-2	TRBD2	CASSLASRSPGGTQYF	TGTGCCAGCAGCTTAGCGAGCAGGAGCCCGGGGGGGACCCAGTACTTC
-	TRBJ1-3	TRBV4-1	-	CASSQATGSSGNTIYF	TGCGCCAGCAGCCAAGCGACTGGGAGCTCTGGAAACACCATATATTTT
-	TRBJ1-4	TRBV5-8	TRBD1	CASSTPGQGAAEKLFF	TGTGCCAGCAGCACACCGGGACAGGGGGCTGCTGAAAAACTGTTTTTT
once	TRBJ2-7	TRBV19	TRBD1	CASRFGGQGVYEQYF	TGTGCCAGTAGATTTGGAGGACAGGGAGTTTACGAGCAGTACTTC
-	TRBJ1-5	TRBV27	-	CASSRDLRNQPQHF	TGTGCCAGCAGTCGGGACTTGCGGAATCAGCCCCAGCATTTT
-	TRBJ1-1	TRBV14	-	CASSQTLAGRNTEAFF	TGTGCCAGCAGCCAGACCCTAGCCGGTCGGAACACTGAAGCTTTCTTT
-	TRBJ1-5	TRBV10-3	TRBD1	CAISTGTGGVRQPQHF	TGTGCCATCAGTACCGGGACAGGGGGGGTACGGCAGCCCCAGCATTTT
-	TRBJ2-1	TRBV9	-	CASSTQGGARNEQFF	TGTGCCAGCAGCACTCAAGGGGGGGCAAGAAATGAGCAGTTCTTC
-	TRBJ2-1	TRBV6-6	-	CASSYWNRADEQFF	TGTGCCAGCAGTTACTGGAACAGGGCCGATGAGCAGTTCTTC
-	TRBJ2-3	TRBV5-1	-	CASSLGSNRQDTQYF	TGCGCCAGCAGCTTGGGTTCGAACAGGCAGGATACGCAGTATTTT
-	TRBJ2-1	TRBV5-1	TRBD2	CASSPGLAGGQLGEQFF	TGCGCCAGCAGCCCGGGACTAGCGGGCGGGCAATTGGGTGAGCAGTTCTTC
-	TRBJ1-5	TRBV4-1	-	CASSRQPVTGFYQPQHF	TGCGCCAGCAGCCGACAGCCCGTCACAGGGTTCTATCAGCCCCAGCATTTT
-	TRBJ2-6	TRBV9	TRBD2	CASSVAGGPGANVLTF	TGTGCCAGCAGCGTAGCGGGAGGGCCTGGGGCCAACGTCCTGACTTTC
few	TRBJ1-5	TRBV19	TRBD1	CASRALRTGDQPQHF	TGTGCCAGTAGGGCTCTAAGGACAGGGGATCAGCCCCAGCATTTT
-	TRBJ2-5	TRBV6-6	TRBD2	CASIGREGPETQYF	TGTGCCAGCATAGGGCGGGAGGGCCCAGAGACCCAGTACTTC
-	TRBJ2-7	TRBV5-6	-	CASSFGLRGTYEQYF	TGTGCCAGCAGCTTCGGACTTCGGGGTACCTACGAGCAGTACTTC
-	TRBJ2-7	TRBV9	TRBD1	CASSRLGTGGNEQYF	TGTGCCAGCAGCCGCCTTGGGACAGGGGGGAACGAGCAGTACTTC
-	TRBJ2-7	TRBV9	-	CASSVGGSYEQYF	TGTGCCAGCAGCGTGGGGGGTTCCTACGAGCAGTACTTC
-	TRBJ2-1	TRBV13	-	CASSLDGGTYNEQFF	TGTGCCAGCAGCCTAGACGGGGGTACTTACAATGAGCAGTTCTTC
-	TRBJ2-3	TRBV5-4	-	CASSRDSTDTQYF	TGTGCCAGCAGTAGGGACTCCACAGATACGCAGTATTTT
once	TRBJ1-1	TRBV12-1	-	CASSPGDRAMENTEAFF	TGTGCCAGCAGCCCGGGGGACAGGGCGATGGAGAACACTGAAGCTTTCTTT
-	TRBJ2-7	TRBV9	-	CASSVGVGLLSYEQYF	TGTGCCAGCAGCGTAGGGGTGGGACTCCTTTCCTACGAGCAGTACTTC
-	TRBJ1-3	TRBV5-5	-	CASRALAGNTIYF	TGTGCCAGCAGAGCGTTAGCTGGAAACACCATATATTTT
-	TRBJ2-3	TRBV5-1	-	CASSFRQVSDTQYF	TGCGCCAGCAGCTTCCGACAGGTCAGTGATACGCAGTATTTT
once	TRBJ2-2	TRBV11-2	-	CASSLYGLDTGELFF	TGTGCCAGCAGCTTATATGGACTGGACACCGGGGAGCTGTTTTTT
-	TRBJ1-1	TRBV2	-	CASSDEGNTEAFF	TGTGCCAGCAGTGATGAGGGAAACACTGAAGCTTTCTTT
-	TRBJ1-5	TRBV6-5	-	CASRGTQGGQPQHF	TGTGCCAGCAGGGGTACTCAGGGTGGGCAGCCCCAGCATTTT
-	TRBJ1-3	TRBV30	-	CAWSVYQGLSGNTIYF	TGTGCCTGGAGTGTATACCAGGGGCTGTCTGGAAACACCATATATTTT
few	TRBJ1-1	TRBV5-5	TRBD1	CASSPRDRRITNTEAFF	TGTGCCAGCAGCCCCCGGGACAGGAGGATCACGAACACTGAAGCTTTCTTT
-	TRBJ1-3	TRBV2	-	CASKGRSGNTIYF	TGTGCCAGCAAGGGGCGCTCTGGAAACACCATATATTTT
-	TRBJ2-1	TRBV6-1	-	CASTRDYNEQFF	TGTGCCAGCACGAGGGATTACAATGAGCAGTTCTTC
-	TRBJ2-3	TRBV10-3	TRBD2	CAISGGLLAGVTDTQYF	TGTGCCATCAGTGGTGGACTACTAGCGGGGGTCACAGATACGCAGTATTTT
-	TRBJ2-5	TRBV2	TRBD2	CASKDWEGVVETQYF	TGTGCCAGCAAGGATTGGGAGGGCGTTGTAGAGACCCAGTACTTC
-	TRBJ1-1	TRBV5-1	TRBD1	CASSADRATEAFF	TGCGCCAGCAGCGCTGACAGGGCGACTGAAGCTTTCTTT
once	TRBJ1-2	TRBV5-1	-	CASSLAGGISGYTF	TGCGCCAGCAGCTTGGCCGGCGGAATCTCTGGCTACACCTTC
-	TRBJ2-3	TRBV19	TRBD2	CASTRGGSTDTQYF	TGTGCCAGTACGCGGGGGGGAAGCACAGATACGCAGTATTTT
few	TRBJ1-5	TRBV5-8	-	CASSGGSIIGNQPQHF	TGTGCCAGCAGCGGCGGATCCATAATTGGCAATCAGCCCCAGCATTTT
-	TRBJ1-5	TRBV7-9	TRBD1	CSSSLGQGFSNQPQHF	TGTTCCAGCAGCCTCGGACAGGGGTTTAGCAATCAGCCCCAGCATTTT
-	TRBJ2-5	TRBV7-9	TRBD2	CASSLIGIAGALQETQYF	TGTGCCAGCAGCTTAATTGGGATAGCGGGGGCCCTCCAAGAGACCCAGTACTTC
-	TRBJ1-1	TRBV20-1	TRBD1	CSARSGTVAFF	TGCAGTGCTAGATCCGGGACAGTAGCTTTCTTT
-	TRBJ2-1	TRBV7-8	TRBD2	CACSWGTSETNEQFF	TGTGCCTGTTCTTGGGGGACTAGCGAAACCAATGAGCAGTTCTTC
-	TRBJ2-1	TRBV30	TRBD2	CAWSPSGYNEQFF	TGTGCCTGGAGTCCTAGCGGTTACAATGAGCAGTTCTTC
-	TRBJ2-1	TRBV5-4	-	CASSLRGMTGGPPAEQFF	TGTGCCAGCAGCTTGCGGGGAATGACCGGCGGGCCGCCGGCTGAGCAGTTCTTC
-	TRBJ2-1	TRBV19	TRBD2	CASSIPAGLAGGVEQFF	TGTGCCAGTAGTATACCCGCCGGGCTAGCGGGAGGAGTTGAGCAGTTCTTC
few	TRBJ2-2	TRBV5-1	TRBD2	CASSLVAGDLTGELFF	TGCGCCAGCAGCTTGGTCGCGGGAGACCTCACCGGGGAGCTGTTTTTT
-	TRBJ2-1	TRBV2	-	CASSGYRQKKTEGNEQFF	TGTGCCAGCAGTGGGTATCGACAGAAAAAAACGGAGGGCAATGAGCAGTTCTTC
-	TRBJ2-1	TRBV6-5	-	CASSYGVAAYNEQFF	TGTGCCAGCAGTTATGGGGTAGCGGCCTACAATGAGCAGTTCTTC
once	TRBJ2-3	TRBV30	-	CAWSVLPTNTQYF	TGTGCCTGGAGTGTACTACCCACGAATACGCAGTATTTT